This TCR beta chain was sequenced in a study of T-cell reconstitution after alpha-beta-depleted transplantation in children. Study conclusions and caveats: A year had passed since transplant, and T-cell counts and diversity by then came mostly from newly produced T cells. In some patients, recipient T cells and intrathymic progenitors surviving conditioning explained high day-60 diversity. About two months after transplant, alpha-beta T cells reportedly came from several hundred expanded graft clones.

In the case of this clonotype: The antigen remains unidentified.

TCRbeta library preparation incorporated unique molecular identifiers. TCRdb reanalysed the PCR reads using MiXCR and keeps one entry per CDR3 protein. The sample shows 540,000 or so distinct CDR3 sequences, about 21% of them seen only once. The CDR3 contains 14 residues. Germline-derived CDR1 and CDR2 are DFQATT and SNEGSKA (reference sequence). Losses at the gene ends were 0 bases for V and 7 bases for J; bases not matched to a gene: 7. V and J are TRBV20-1 and TRBJ1-2; the match to TRBD1 covers 8 bases. The sequences come from PBMCs, mostly from graft donor cells, collected 360 days after TCRalphabeta/CD19-depleted stem cell transplant. The receptor's source is a boy in the first two years of life who had a stem cell transplant for acute myeloid leukemia, so the T cells may come from the graft donor. In DNA form, the CDR3 reads TGCAGTGCTAGAGAGGTAGGACAGGGAAGTGGCTACACCTTC. It encodes CSAREVGQGSGYTF.